The 26 T cell receptor beta chains listed next were all sequenced from one sample in a study of lymphopenia after photon versus proton radiotherapy. The data were produced by immunoSEQ multiplex PCR, yet TCRdb's version contains in-frame clones alone and is incomplete. The sample carries approximately 71,000 clones, approximately 91% recorded once. The specimen was peripheral blood, collected from a patient treated with photon-based radiotherapy. All receptors come from a woman between 65 and 79 years old with pancreatic cancer.

As DNA, the CDR3 is TGTGCCAGCAGCTTGGGACGGGGAGGTGAAAAACTGTTTTTT. Amino acids: CASSLGRGGEKLFF. The V call is TRBV5-6, the J call TRBJ1-4; no clear D. The CDR3 is 14 residues long. V lost 0 bases and J 7 bases, leaving 10 bases between the germline ends. Germline CDR1 reads SGHDT; CDR2 reads YYEEEE.

The sample holds one count of this clone. The chain uses TRBV5-1 and TRBJ2-7; 7 nucleotides agree with TRBD1. The length of the CDR3 is 14 residues. The V segment lost 0 bases and the J segment 4 bases; nucleotides outside the gene matches: 4. Germline loops: CDR1 SGHRS, CDR2 YFSETQ. The CDR3 nucleotides read TGCGCCAGCAGCTTGGGAGAGGGGGCGTACGAGCAGTACTTC. It encodes CASSLGEGAYEQYF.

J is TRBJ2-6 and V is TRBV6-6; D perhaps matches TRBD2 (5 bases). The CDR3 consists of 16 residues. Germline CDR1 MNHNY, CDR2 SVGAGI (reference sequence). V was cut by 7 bases and J by 0 bases, with 13 bases left in between. CDR3 loop: CASNHNGGSGANVLTF. In DNA form, the CDR3 reads TGTGCCAGCAACCACAACGGAGGCTCTGGGGCCAACGTCCTGACTTTC.

V usage is TRBV4-1 and J usage is TRBJ2-5; D uncertain. V shed 0 bases and J shed 5 bases, with 10 bases lying between them. The CDR3 has 14 amino acids. Germline V gives CDR1 MGHRA, CDR2 YSYEKL. CDR3 sequence: CASSQDFTLETQYF. DNA for the CDR3: TGCGCCAGCAGCCAAGATTTTACTCTTGAGACCCAGTACTTC.

The rearrangement links TRBV28 to TRBJ2-7; weak D call: TRBD1 (5 bases). Germline assignment: CDR1 MDHEN and CDR2 SYDVKM. V was shortened by 7 bases and J by 2 bases, with 12 bases between the two germline ends. The CDR3 is 13 residues long. The CDR3 is CASIDAGTYEQYF. CDR3 DNA: TGTGCCAGCATTGACGCAGGGACCTACGAGCAGTACTTC.

The chain couples TRBV15 to TRBJ2-5; D gene uncertain. This CDR3 spans 15 amino acids. Trimming stripped 5 bases from V and 1 base from J, with 14 bases between. Germline CDR1 is LNHNV and CDR2 is YYDKDF (reference sequence). CDR3 sequence: CATSGWQEGQETQYF. In nucleotides, the CDR3 is TGTGCCACCAGCGGATGGCAGGAAGGCCAAGAGACCCAGTACTTC.

CDR3 coding DNA: TGTGCCAGCTCACCACCGCAGTACAATGAGCAGTTCTTC. Translation: CASSPPQYNEQFF. J is TRBJ2-1 and V is TRBV18; D is undetermined. Germline V lookup: CDR1 KGHSH, CDR2 LQKENI. Trimming removed 0 bases from V and 4 bases from J, with 4 bases in between. The CDR3 loop spans 13 amino acids.

V and J are TRBV13 and TRBJ2-6, with D perhaps matching TRBD1 (5 bases). The CDR3 runs to 15 residues. The ends were cut back, 2 bases at V and 4 bases at J, with 9 bases in the middle. Germline loops: CDR1 PRHDT, CDR2 FYEKMQ (reference sequence). The CDR3 region has the DNA TGTGCCAGCAGCTTACAGGGTTTAGGGGCCAACGTCCTGACTTTC. Protein: CASSLQGLGANVLTF.

This clone was recorded only once. This chain connects TRBV4-1 to TRBJ2-3; D is unresolved. The germline V and J ends were trimmed by 0 bases and 7 bases, with 17 bases remaining between them. The CDR3 loop spans 16 amino acids. CDR1 MGHRA and CDR2 YSYEKL come from the germline V gene. As DNA, the CDR3 is TGCGCCAGCAGCCAAGAAGGCGTGACAACCGCCAATACGCAGTATTTT. This codes for CASSQEGVTTANTQYF.

The chain links TRBV6-6 to TRBJ2-3; 7 nucleotides agree with TRBD2. J was trimmed by 3 bases and V by 8 bases; bases with no gene match: 5. From germline, CDR1 is MNHNY and CDR2 SVGAGI (reference sequence). The CDR3 is made up of 13 amino acids. Here the CDR3 reads CASGTTSTDTQYF. The CDR3 bases are TGTGCCAGCGGGACTACGAGTACAGATACGCAGTATTTT.

This chain uses TRBV15 with TRBJ2-7; unclear D gene. The CDR3 spans 16 residues. V lost 0 bases and J 4 bases, leaving 16 bases between the germline ends. Germline-derived CDR1 and CDR2 are LNHNV and YYDKDF (reference sequence). The CDR3 DNA reads TGTGCCACCAGCAGAGATCTGTGGCCTTTATCTTACGAGCAGTACTTC. Translated: CATSRDLWPLSYEQYF.

J is TRBJ2-6 and V is TRBV5-1, with D possibly being TRBD1 (6 bases). V lost 5 bases and J 0 bases, leaving 21 bases between the germline ends. CDR1 and CDR2 (germline): SGHRS, YFSETQ. This CDR3 contains 19 residues. CDR3 DNA sequence: TGCGCCAGCAGGGGGAATACAGGGCCTCCTGGCTCTGGGGCCAACGTCCTGACTTTC. It codes for CASRGNTGPPGSGANVLTF.

V gene TRBV2 combines with J gene TRBJ1-1; 7 bases are a match to TRBD1. The junction had 3 bases not matched to a gene; V was cut back by 1 base and J by 1 base. This CDR3 comprises 15 residues. CDR1 SNHLY and CDR2 FYNNEI come from the germline V gene. CDR3 amino acids: CASSEGDRWNTEAFF. The CDR3 nucleotides are TGTGCCAGCAGTGAAGGGGACAGATGGAACACTGAAGCTTTCTTT. The full variable domain, with the rest looked up from reference TRBV2 and TRBJ1-1, is EPEVTQTPSHQVTQMGQEVILRCVPISNHLYFYWYRQILGQKVEFLVSFYNNEISEKSEIFDDQFSVERPDGSNFTLKIRSTKLEDSAMYFCASSEGDRWNTEAFFGQGTRLTVV.

V usage is TRBV18 and J usage is TRBJ2-3; possible D gene TRBD1, 5 bases. Germline loops: CDR1 KGHSH, CDR2 LQKENI. The V gene lost 3 bases and the J gene lost 3 bases, with 19 bases spanning the gap. This CDR3 spans 17 amino acids. The CDR3, as DNA: TGTGCCAGCTCACCGAATCGGATTGGGGCAGGGACAGATACGCAGTATTTT. Its translation: CASSPNRIGAGTDTQYF.

This clone was seen once. This chain links TRBV15 with TRBJ2-1; D is possibly TRBD1 (6 bases). With 4 bases removed from V and 4 bases from J, the gap between germline ends came to 17 bases. The V gene's germline CDR1 is LNHNV and CDR2 YYDKDF (reference sequence). The CDR3 contains 16 residues. CDR3 DNA sequence: TGTGCCACCAGCACCCCAGCGACAGGAAGATACAATGAGCAGTTCTTC. Its protein product is CATSTPATGRYNEQFF.

The sample holds one count of this clone. The gene calls are TRBV20-1 and TRBJ2-7; D gene uncertain. The V end lost 5 bases, the J end lost 3 bases, and 8 bases lay between the germline ends. This CDR3 comprises 11 residues. Germline V gene data show CDR1 as DFQATT and CDR2 as SNEGSKA (reference sequence). As DNA, the CDR3 is TGCAGTGCTTATAGGAGCTACGAGCAGTACTTC. Translating gives CSAYRSYEQYF.

J is TRBJ2-7 and V is TRBV19; D gene unclear. CDR3 length equals 11 residues. CDR1 is LNHDA and CDR2 is SQIVND in the germline V gene (reference sequence). V was cut by 5 bases and J by 3 bases, with 5 bases left in between. CDR3 protein: CASSLGYEQYF. The CDR3, as DNA: TGTGCCAGTAGTTTGGGCTACGAGCAGTACTTC. The variable domain in full, completed from reference TRBV19 and TRBJ2-7, reads DGGITQSPKYLFRKEGQNVTLSCEQNLNHDAMYWYRQDPGQGLRLIYYSQIVNDFQKGDIAEGYSVSREKKESFPLTVTSAQKNPTAFYLCASSLGYEQYFGPGTRLTVT.

The V gene is TRBV7-9, the J gene TRBJ2-6; D remains unclear. This CDR3 has 15 residues. The V gene's germline CDR1 is SEHNR and CDR2 FQNEAQ (reference sequence). The V end lost 0 bases, the J end lost 4 bases, and 7 bases lay between the germline ends. The CDR3 DNA reads as TGTGCCAGCAGCTTAGCCCGGATGGGGGCCAACGTCCTGACTTTC. Its translation is CASSLARMGANVLTF.

CDR3 region: CASSPPTDTEAFF. CDR3 sequence (DNA): TGTGCCAGCTCACCACCGACGGACACTGAAGCTTTCTTT. The J gene is TRBJ1-1, the V gene TRBV18; the D is unclear. CDR1 is KGHSH, CDR2 LQKENI, per germline. The V end lost 0 bases, the J end lost 3 bases, and 5 bases lay between the germline ends. The CDR3 totals 13 residues.

The chain has TRBV11-2 and TRBJ1-2, with 9 bases that match TRBD1. There are 14 residues in the CDR3. V trimming: 5 bases; J trimming: 2 bases; junction bases outside the gene matches: 3. Germline V CDR1 and CDR2: SGHAT, FQNNGV. The CDR3 DNA is TGTGCCAGCAGCACCGGGACAGGGAACTATGGCTACACCTTC. It encodes CASSTGTGNYGYTF.

This rearrangement joins TRBV30 to TRBJ2-7; D not resolved. This CDR3 has 14 amino acids. Germline CDR1 is GTSNPN and CDR2 is SVGIG (reference sequence). V lost 2 bases to trimming and J lost 1 base, with 12 bases between them. The CDR3 spells CAWSFRGASYEQYF. The CDR3 region has the DNA TGTGCCTGGAGTTTTCGAGGAGCGTCCTACGAGCAGTACTTC.

The chain uses TRBV7-6 and TRBJ2-7; the match to TRBD1 covers 9 bases. Unmatched junction bases numbered 8, after V lost 5 bases and J lost 3 bases. This CDR3 region has 15 residues. Germline values: CDR1 SGHVS, CDR2 FNYEAQ. The CDR3 sequence: CASSPAGTGFYEQYF. The CDR3 coding sequence is TGTGCCAGCAGCCCTGCTGGGACAGGGTTCTACGAGCAGTACTTC.

This clone is a singleton in its sample. The chain employs TRBV5-6 and TRBJ1-2; the D is unclear. Germline CDR1 is SGHDT and CDR2 is YYEEEE. The CDR3 spans 12 residues. V gave up 2 bases and J gave up 8 bases, with 10 bases separating them. CDR3 coding DNA: TGTGCCAGCAGCTTCGGTGTTGGCGGCTACACCTTC. It yields the protein CASSFGVGGYTF.

The chain combines TRBV5-4 with TRBJ2-5; 10 nucleotides match TRBD2. Germline V gene data show CDR1 as SGHNT and CDR2 as YYREEE (reference sequence). The CDR3 sequence is 17 residues long. The J segment lost 3 bases and the V segment lost 4 bases, leaving 12 bases of the junction unmatched. CDR3 in amino acids: CASSGIPSGRGKETQYF. CDR3 sequence (DNA): TGTGCCAGCAGCGGGATACCTAGCGGGAGAGGTAAAGAGACCCAGTACTTC.

The V call is TRBV30, the J call TRBJ2-5; D gene uncertain. Trimming removed 4 bases from V and 2 bases from J, with 14 bases in between. CDR3 length equals 14 residues. Per germline, CDR1 GTSNPN and CDR2 SVGIG (reference sequence). The CDR3 nucleotides read TGTGCCTGGAACCCTCTGGGAAATCAAGAGACCCAGTACTTC. Residues: CAWNPLGNQETQYF. The variable domain in full, completed from reference TRBV30 and TRBJ2-5, reads SQTIHQWPATLVQPVGSPLSLECTVEGTSNPNLYWYRQAAGRGLQLLFYSVGIGQISSEVPQNLSASRPQDRQFILSSKKLLLSDSGFYLCAWNPLGNQETQYFGPGTRLLVL.

The J gene is TRBJ2-7, the V gene TRBV10-3, with D possibly being TRBD1 (5 bases). CDR3 length: 11 residues. The germline CDR1 and CDR2 sequences are ENHRY and SYGVKD. V gave up 6 bases and J gave up 4 bases, with 7 bases separating them. The CDR3 nucleotides are TGTGCCATCAGCCAGGGATACGAGCAGTACTTC. This gives the protein CAISQGYEQYF.